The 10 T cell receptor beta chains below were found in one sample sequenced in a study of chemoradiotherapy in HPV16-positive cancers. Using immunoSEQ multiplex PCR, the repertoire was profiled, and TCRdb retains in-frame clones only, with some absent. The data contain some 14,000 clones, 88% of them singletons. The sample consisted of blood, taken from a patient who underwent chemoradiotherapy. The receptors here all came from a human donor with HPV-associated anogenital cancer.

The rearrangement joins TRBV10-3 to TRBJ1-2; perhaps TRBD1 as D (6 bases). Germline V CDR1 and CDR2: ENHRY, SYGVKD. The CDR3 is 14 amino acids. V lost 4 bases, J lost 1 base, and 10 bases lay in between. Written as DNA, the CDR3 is TGTGCCATCAGTGGAACGGGACATAACTATGGCTACACCTTC. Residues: CAISGTGHNYGYTF.

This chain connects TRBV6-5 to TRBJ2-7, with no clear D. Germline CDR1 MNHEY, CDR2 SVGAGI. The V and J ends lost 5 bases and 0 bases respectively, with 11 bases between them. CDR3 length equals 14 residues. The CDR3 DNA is TGTGCCAGCAGTCGCCGGGTAGACTCCTACGAGCAGTACTTC. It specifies CASSRRVDSYEQYF.

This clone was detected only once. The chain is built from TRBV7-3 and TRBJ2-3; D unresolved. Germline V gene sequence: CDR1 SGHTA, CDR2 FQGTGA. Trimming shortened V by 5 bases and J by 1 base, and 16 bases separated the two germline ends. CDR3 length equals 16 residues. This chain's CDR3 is CASSPPLGLGTDTQYF. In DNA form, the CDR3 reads TGTGCCAGCAGCCCTCCCCTGGGGTTGGGCACAGATACGCAGTATTTT.

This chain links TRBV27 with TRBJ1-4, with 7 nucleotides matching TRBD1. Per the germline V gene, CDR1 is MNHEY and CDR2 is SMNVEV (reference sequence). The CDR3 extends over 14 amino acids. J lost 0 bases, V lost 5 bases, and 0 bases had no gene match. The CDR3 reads CASSGTATNEKLFF. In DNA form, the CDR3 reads TGTGCCAGCAGTGGGACAGCAACTAATGAAAAACTGTTTTTT.

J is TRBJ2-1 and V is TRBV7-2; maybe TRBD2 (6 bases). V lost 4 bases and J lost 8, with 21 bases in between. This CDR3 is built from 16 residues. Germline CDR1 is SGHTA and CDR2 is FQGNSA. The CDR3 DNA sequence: TGTGCCAGCAGCTCGCTCGTTGAGACTAGTTTCGATGAGCAGTTCTTC. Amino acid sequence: CASSSLVETSFDEQFF. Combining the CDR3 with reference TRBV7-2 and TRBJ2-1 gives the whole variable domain GAGVSQSPSNKVTEKGKDVELRCDPISGHTALYWYRQSLGQGLEFLIYFQGNSAPDKSGLPSDRFSAERTGGSVSTLTIQRTQQEDSAVYLCASSSLVETSFDEQFFGPGTRLTVL.

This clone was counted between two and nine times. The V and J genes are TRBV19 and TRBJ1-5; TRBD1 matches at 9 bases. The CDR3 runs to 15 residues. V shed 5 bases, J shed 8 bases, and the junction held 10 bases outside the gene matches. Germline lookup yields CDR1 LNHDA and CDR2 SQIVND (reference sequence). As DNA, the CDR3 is TGTGCCAGTAGTCTTCAACAGGGGGCCTTGGAGCCCCAGCATTTT. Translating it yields CASSLQQGALEPQHF. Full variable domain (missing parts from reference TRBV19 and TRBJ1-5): DGGITQSPKYLFRKEGQNVTLSCEQNLNHDAMYWYRQDPGQGLRLIYYSQIVNDFQKGDIAEGYSVSREKKESFPLTVTSAQKNPTAFYLCASSLQQGALEPQHFGDGTRLSIL.

This chain's CDR3 is CSVEVSGNTIYF. CDR3 coding DNA: TGCAGCGTTGAGGTATCTGGAAACACCATATATTTT. The rearrangement links TRBV29-1 to TRBJ1-3; no reliable D call. Germline CDR1 and CDR2: SQVTM and ANQGSEA. V was shortened by 3 bases and J by 1 base, with 4 bases between the two germline ends. CDR3 length: 12 amino acids. Drawing the rest from reference TRBV29-1 and TRBJ1-3, the complete variable domain is SAVISQKPSRDICQRGTSLTIQCQVDSQVTMMFWYRQQPGQSLTLIATANQGSEATYESGFVIDKFPISRPNLTFSTLTVSNMSPEDSSIYLCSVEVSGNTIYFGEGSWLTVV.

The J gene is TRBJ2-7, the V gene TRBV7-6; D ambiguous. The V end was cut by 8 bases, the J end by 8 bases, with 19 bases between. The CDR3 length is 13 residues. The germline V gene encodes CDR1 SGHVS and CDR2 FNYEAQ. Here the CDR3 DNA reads TGTGCCAGCTCTGTCCCCCCCCTCCCACAGCAGTACTTC. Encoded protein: CASSVPPLPQQYF.

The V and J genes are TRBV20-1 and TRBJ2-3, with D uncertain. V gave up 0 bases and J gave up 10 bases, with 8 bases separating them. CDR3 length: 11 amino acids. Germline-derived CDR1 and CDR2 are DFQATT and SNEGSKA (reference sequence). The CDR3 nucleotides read TGCAGTGCTAGAGATCCTACTGCGCAGTATTTT. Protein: CSARDPTAQYF.

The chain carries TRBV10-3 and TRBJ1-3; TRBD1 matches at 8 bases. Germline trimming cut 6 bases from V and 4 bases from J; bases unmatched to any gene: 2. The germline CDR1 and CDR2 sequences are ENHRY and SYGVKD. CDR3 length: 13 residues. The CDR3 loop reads CAISRGLGNTIYF. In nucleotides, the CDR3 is TGTGCCATCAGCAGGGGGCTCGGAAACACCATATATTTT.